This TCR beta chain stems from a study of OX40 agonist ivuxolimab in advanced cancers. In the study overall: The study treated patients with ivuxolimab, an agonistic anti-OX40 (CD134) antibody. Three patients got partial responses; one had hepatocellular carcinoma and two had cutaneous melanoma. Ivuxolimab was administered intravenously to patients at 0.01 to 10 mg/kg every 2 weeks. Regarding the study as a whole: Clones of CD4+ and CD8+ blood T cells grew by week 6 at doses of 0.1 to 3.0 mg/kg.

About this clone itself: Antigen: not known.

V lost 4 bases and J lost 3, with 13 bases in between. CDR3 size: 14 residues. Per the germline V gene, CDR1 is GTSNPN and CDR2 is SVGIG (reference sequence). TCRdb's copy holds only in-frame clones and misses some; the assay was immunoSEQ multiplex PCR. This sample has 35,000 to 40,000 clones, with about 80% found just once. V and J are TRBV30 and TRBJ1-3; D may be TRBD1 (5 bases). The specimen was CD4+ or CD8+ T cells sorted from blood, collected in a trial of the OX40 agonist ivuxolimab. This TCR was recovered from an adult with an advanced solid tumor such as melanoma, head and neck, liver or kidney cancer. CDR3 region: CAWTSGGDGNTIYF. CDR3 DNA sequence: TGTGCCTGGACCTCCGGAGGGGATGGAAACACCATATATTTT.